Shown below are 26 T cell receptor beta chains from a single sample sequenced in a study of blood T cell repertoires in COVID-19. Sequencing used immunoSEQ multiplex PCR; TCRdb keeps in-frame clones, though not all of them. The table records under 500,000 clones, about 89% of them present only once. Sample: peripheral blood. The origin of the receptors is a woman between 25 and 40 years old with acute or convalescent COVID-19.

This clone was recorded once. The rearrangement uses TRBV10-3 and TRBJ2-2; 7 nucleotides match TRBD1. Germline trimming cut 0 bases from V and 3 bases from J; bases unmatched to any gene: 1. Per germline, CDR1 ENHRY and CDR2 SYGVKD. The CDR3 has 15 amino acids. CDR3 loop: CAISESTGYTGELFF. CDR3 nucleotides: TGTGCCATCAGTGAGTCGACAGGGTACACCGGGGAGCTGTTTTTT.

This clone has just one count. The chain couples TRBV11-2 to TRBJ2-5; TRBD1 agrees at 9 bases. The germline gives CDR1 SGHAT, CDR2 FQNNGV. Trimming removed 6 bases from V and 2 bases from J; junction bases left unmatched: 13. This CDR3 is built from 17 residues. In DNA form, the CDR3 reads TGTGCCAGCAGGGGGCTTGGGGGACAGGGAGTACAAGAGACCCAGTACTTC. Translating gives CASRGLGGQGVQETQYF.

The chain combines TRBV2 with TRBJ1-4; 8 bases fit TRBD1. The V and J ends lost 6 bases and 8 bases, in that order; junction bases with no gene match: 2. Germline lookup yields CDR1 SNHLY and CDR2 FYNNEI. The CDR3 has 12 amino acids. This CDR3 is CASRTGAEKLFF. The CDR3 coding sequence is TGTGCCAGCAGGACAGGGGCGGAAAAACTGTTTTTT. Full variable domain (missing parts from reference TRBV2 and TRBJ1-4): EPEVTQTPSHQVTQMGQEVILRCVPISNHLYFYWYRQILGQKVEFLVSFYNNEISEKSEIFDDQFSVERPDGSNFTLKIRSTKLEDSAMYFCASRTGAEKLFFGSGTQLSVL.

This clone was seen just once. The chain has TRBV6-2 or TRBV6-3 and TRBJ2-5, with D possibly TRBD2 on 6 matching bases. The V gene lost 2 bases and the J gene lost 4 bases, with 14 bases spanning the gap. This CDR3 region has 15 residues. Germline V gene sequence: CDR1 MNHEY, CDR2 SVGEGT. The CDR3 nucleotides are TGTGCCAGCAGTTACCCAAGGACTACCCCAGAGACCCAGTACTTC. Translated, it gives CASSYPRTTPETQYF.

The DNA for the CDR3 is TGCAGCGTGAGGTGGTCCTACAATGAGCAGTTCTTC. Translation gives CSVRWSYNEQFF. The chain has TRBV29-1 and TRBJ2-1; D is unclear. The CDR3 has 12 residues. Germline CDR1 is SQVTM and CDR2 is ANQGSEA. V shed 6 bases and J shed 1 base, with 7 bases lying between them.

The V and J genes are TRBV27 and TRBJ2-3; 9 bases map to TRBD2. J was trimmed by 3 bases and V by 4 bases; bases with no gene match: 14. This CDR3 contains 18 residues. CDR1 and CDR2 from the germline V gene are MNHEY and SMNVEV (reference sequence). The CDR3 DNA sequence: TGTGCCAGCAGTTCCCAAGCGGGGGGAGCTCAATTTACAGATACGCAGTATTTT. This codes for CASSSQAGGAQFTDTQYF.

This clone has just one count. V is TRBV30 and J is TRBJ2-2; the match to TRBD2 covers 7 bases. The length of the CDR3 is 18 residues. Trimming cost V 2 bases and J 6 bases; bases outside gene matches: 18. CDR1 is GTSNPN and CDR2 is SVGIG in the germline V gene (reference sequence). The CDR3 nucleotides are TGTGCCTGGAGTTATCAGACTGTAGATGGGAGGGTTCCCGGGGAGCTGTTTTTT. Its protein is CAWSYQTVDGRVPGELFF.

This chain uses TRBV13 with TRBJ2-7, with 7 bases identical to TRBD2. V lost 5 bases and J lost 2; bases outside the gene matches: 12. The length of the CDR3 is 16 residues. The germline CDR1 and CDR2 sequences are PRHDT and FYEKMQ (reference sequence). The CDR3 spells CASSGPRAGLTYEQYF. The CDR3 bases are TGTGCCAGCAGCGGACCGAGAGCGGGGCTTACCTACGAGCAGTACTTC.

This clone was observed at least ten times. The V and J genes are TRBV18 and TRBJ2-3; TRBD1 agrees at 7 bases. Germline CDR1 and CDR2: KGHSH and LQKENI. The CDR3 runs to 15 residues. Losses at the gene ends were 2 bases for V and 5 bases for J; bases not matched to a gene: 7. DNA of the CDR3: TGTGCCAGCTCACCAGACAGGGTCCCCGGAGATACGCAGTATTTT. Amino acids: CASSPDRVPGDTQYF. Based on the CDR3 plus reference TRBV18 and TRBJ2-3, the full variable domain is NAGVMQNPRHLVRRRGQEARLRCSPMKGHSHVYWYRQLPEEGLKFMVYLQKENIIDESGMPKERFSAEFPKEGPSILRIQQVVRGDSAAYFCASSPDRVPGDTQYFGPGTRLTVL.

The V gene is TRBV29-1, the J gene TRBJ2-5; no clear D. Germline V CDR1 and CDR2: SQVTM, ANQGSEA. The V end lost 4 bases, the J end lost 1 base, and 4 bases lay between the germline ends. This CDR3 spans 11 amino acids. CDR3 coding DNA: TGCAGCGTTGTATTCCAAGAGACCCAGTACTTC. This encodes CSVVFQETQYF.

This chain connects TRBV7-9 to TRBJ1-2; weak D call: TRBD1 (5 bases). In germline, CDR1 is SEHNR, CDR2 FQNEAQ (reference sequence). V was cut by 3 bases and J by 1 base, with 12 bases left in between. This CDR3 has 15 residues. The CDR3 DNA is TGTGCCAGCAGCTTCTGGGACGGGGGTAACTATGGCTACACCTTC. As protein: CASSFWDGGNYGYTF.

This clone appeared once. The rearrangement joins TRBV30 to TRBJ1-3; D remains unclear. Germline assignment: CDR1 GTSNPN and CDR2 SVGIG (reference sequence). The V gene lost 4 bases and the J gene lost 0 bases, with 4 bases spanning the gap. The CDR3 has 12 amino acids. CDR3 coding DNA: TGTGCCTGGACTAACTCTGGAAACACCATATATTTT. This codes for CAWTNSGNTIYF.

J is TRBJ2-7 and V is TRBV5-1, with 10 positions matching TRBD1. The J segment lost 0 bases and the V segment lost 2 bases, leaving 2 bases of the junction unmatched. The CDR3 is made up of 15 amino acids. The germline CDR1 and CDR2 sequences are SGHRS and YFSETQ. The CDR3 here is CASSFRDRGSYEQYF. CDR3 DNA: TGCGCCAGCAGCTTCCGGGACAGGGGCTCCTACGAGCAGTACTTC. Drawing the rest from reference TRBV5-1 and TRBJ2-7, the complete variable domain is KAGVTQTPRYLIKTRGQQVTLSCSPISGHRSVSWYQQTPGQGLQFLFEYFSETQRNKGNFPGRFSGRQFSNSRSEMNVSTLELGDSALYLCASSFRDRGSYEQYFGPGTRLTVT.

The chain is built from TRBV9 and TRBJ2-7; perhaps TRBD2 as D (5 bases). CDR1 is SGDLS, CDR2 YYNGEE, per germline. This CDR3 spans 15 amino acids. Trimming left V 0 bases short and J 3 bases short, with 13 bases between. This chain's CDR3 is CASSVGGGQHYEQYF. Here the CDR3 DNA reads TGTGCCAGCAGCGTAGGTGGCGGGCAACACTACGAGCAGTACTTC.

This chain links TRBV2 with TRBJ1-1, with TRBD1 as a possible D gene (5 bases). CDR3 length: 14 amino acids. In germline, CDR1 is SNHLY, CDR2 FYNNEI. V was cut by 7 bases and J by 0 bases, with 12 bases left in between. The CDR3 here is CASIRGALNTEAFF. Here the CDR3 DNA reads TGTGCCAGCATCCGCGGGGCGTTGAACACTGAAGCTTTCTTT.

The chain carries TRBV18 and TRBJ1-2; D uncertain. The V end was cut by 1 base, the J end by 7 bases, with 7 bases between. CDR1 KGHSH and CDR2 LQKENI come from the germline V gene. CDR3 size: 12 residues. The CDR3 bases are TGTGCCAGCTCACCACTATCGTCTGGCTACACCTTC. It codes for CASSPLSSGYTF.

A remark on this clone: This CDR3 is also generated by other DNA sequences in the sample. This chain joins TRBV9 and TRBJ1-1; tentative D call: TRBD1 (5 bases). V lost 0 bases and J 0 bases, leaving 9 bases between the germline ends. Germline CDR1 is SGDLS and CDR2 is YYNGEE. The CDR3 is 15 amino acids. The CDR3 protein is CASSVGGGMNTEAFF. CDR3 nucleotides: TGTGCCAGCAGCGTAGGCGGGGGAATGAACACTGAAGCTTTCTTT. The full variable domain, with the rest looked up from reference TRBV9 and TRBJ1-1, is DSGVTQTPKHLITATGQRVTLRCSPRSGDLSVYWYQQSLDQGLQFLIQYYNGEERAKGNILERFSAQQFPDLHSELNLSSLELGDSALYFCASSVGGGMNTEAFFGQGTRLTVV.

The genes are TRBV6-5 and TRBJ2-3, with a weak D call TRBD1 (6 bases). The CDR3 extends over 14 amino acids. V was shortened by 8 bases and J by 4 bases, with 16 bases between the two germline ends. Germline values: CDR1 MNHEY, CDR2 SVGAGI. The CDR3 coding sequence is TGTGCCAGCTTTTCAGGGGTGAGGGCAGATACGCAGTATTTT. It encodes CASFSGVRADTQYF.

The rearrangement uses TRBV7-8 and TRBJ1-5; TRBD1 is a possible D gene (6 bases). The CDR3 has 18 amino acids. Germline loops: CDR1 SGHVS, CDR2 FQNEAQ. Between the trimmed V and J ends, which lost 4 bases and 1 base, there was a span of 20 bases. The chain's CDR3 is CASSYSAWGGGSNQPQHF. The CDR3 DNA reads TGTGCCAGCAGCTACTCCGCGTGGGGGGGCGGGAGCAATCAGCCCCAGCATTTT.

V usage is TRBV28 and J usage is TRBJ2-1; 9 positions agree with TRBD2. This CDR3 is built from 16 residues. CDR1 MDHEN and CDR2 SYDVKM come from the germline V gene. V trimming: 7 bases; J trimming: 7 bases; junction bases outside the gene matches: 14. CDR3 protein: CASNPSGAGGTNEQFF. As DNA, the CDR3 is TGTGCCAGCAACCCTTCGGGGGCGGGGGGGACAAATGAGCAGTTCTTC.

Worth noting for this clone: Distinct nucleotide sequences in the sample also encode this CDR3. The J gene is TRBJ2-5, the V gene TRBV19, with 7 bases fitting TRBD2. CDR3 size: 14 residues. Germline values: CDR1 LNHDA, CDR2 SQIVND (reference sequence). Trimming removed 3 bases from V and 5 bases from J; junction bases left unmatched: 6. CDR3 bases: TGTGCCAGTAGTATTGGGACTACTACTGAGACCCAGTACTTC. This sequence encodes CASSIGTTTETQYF.

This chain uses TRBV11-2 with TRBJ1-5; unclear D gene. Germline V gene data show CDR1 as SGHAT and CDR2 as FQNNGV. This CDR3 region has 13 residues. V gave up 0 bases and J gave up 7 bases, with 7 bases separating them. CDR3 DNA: TGTGCCAGCAGCTTAGATCGTTTACAGCCCCAGCATTTT. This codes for CASSLDRLQPQHF.

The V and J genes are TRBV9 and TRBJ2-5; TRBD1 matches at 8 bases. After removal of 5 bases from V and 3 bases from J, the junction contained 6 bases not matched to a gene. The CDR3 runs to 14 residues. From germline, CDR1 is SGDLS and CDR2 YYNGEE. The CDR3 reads CASSTGQGKETQYF. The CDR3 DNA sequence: TGTGCCAGCAGTACCGGACAGGGAAAAGAGACCCAGTACTTC.

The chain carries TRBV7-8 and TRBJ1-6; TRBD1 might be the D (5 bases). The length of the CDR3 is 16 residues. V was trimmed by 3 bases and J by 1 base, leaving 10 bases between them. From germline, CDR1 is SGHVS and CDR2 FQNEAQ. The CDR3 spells CASSLRGGSYNSPLHF. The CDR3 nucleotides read TGTGCCAGCAGCTTGCGGGGGGGGTCCTATAATTCACCCCTCCACTTT.

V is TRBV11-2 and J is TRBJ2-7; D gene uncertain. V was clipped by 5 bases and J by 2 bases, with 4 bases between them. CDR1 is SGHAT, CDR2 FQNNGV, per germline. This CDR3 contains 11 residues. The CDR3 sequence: CASSHTYEQYF. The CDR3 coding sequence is TGTGCCAGCAGCCACACCTACGAGCAGTACTTC.

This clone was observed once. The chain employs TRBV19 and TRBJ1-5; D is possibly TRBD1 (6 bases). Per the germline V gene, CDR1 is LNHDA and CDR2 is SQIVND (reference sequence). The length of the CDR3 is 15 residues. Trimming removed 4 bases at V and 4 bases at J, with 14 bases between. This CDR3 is CASSTDTGTNQPQHF. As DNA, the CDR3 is TGTGCCAGTAGTACCGACACCGGGACAAATCAGCCCCAGCATTTT.